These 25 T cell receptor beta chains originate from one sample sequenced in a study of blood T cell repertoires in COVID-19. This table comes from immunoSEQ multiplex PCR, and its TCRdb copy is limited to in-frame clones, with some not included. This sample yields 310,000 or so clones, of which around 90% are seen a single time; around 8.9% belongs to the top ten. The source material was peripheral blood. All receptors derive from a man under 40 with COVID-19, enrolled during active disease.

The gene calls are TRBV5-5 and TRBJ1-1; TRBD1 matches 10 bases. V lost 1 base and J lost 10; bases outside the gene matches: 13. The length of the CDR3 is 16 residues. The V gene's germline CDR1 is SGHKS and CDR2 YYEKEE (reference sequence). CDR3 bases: TGTGCCAGCAGCTTGTCGGGGTCGGGACAGGGGCAGTCAGCTTTCTTT. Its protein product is CASSLSGSGQGQSAFF.

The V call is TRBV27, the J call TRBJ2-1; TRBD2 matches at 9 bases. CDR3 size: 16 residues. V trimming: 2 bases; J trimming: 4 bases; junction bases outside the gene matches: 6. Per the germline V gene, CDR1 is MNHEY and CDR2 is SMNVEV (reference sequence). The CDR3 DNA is TGTGCCAGCAGTTTAGGCGGGGGGGCGTTTTACAATGAGCAGTTCTTC. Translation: CASSLGGGAFYNEQFF.

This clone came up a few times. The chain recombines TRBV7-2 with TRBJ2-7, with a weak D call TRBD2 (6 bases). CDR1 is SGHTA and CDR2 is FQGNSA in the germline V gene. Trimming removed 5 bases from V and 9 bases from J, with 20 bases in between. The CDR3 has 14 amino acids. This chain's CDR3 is CASSPGAASQGQYF. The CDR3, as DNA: TGTGCCAGCAGCCCGGGAGCCGCCTCACAAGGGCAGTACTTC. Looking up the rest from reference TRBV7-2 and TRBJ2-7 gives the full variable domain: GAGVSQSPSNKVTEKGKDVELRCDPISGHTALYWYRQSLGQGLEFLIYFQGNSAPDKSGLPSDRFSAERTGGSVSTLTIQRTQQEDSAVYLCASSPGAASQGQYFGPGTRLTVT.

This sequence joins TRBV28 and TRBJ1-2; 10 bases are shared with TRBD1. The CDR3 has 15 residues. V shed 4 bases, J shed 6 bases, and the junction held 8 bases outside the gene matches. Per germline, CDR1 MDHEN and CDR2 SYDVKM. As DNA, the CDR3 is TGTGCCAGCAGTTCGACAGGGGGCTTCGGTAATGGCTACACCTTC. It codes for CASSSTGGFGNGYTF.

The CDR3 loop reads CASSTDRTGRNTEAFF. The CDR3 DNA sequence: TGTGCCAGTAGTACAGACAGGACGGGGAGAAACACTGAAGCTTTCTTT. The rearrangement joins TRBV19 to TRBJ1-1; the D gene is possibly TRBD1 (6 bases). The CDR3 runs to 16 residues. Germline V CDR1 and CDR2: LNHDA, SQIVND (reference sequence). The V end lost 4 bases, the J end lost 2 bases, and 17 bases lay between the germline ends.

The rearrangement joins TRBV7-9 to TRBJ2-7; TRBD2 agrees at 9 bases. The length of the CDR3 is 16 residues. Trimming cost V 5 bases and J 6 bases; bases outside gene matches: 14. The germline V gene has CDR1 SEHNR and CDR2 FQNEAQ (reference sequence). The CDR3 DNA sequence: TGTGCCAGCAGCAGTCTCGCGGGAGGGCAACGTGGCGAGCAGTACTTC. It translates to CASSSLAGGQRGEQYF. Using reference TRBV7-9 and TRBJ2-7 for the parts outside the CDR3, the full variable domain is DTGVSQNPRHKITKRGQNVTFRCDPISEHNRLYWYRQTLGQGPEFLTYFQNEAQLEKSRLLSDRFSAERPKGSFSTLEIQRTEQGDSAMYLCASSSLAGGQRGEQYFGPGTRLTVT.

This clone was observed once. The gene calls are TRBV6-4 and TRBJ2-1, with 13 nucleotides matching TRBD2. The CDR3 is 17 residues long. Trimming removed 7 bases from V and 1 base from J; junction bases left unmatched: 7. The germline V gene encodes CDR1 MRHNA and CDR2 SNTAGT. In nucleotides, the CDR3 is TGTGCCAGCATCACCGGGACTAGCGGGGCTTCCTACAATGAGCAGTTCTTC. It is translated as CASITGTSGASYNEQFF.

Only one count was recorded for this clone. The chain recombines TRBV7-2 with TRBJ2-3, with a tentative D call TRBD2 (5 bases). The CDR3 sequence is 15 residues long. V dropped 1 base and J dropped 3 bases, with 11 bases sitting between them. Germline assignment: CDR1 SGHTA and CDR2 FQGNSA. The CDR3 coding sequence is TGTGCCAGCAGCTTAGGCGGGCGGGCGACAGATACGCAGTATTTT. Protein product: CASSLGGRATDTQYF.

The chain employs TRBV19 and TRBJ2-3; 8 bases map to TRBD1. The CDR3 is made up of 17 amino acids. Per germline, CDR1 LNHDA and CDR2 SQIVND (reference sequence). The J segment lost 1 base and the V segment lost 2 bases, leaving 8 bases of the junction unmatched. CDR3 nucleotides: TGTGCCAGTAGTATATCCCTTCGGGGACAGGGCACAGATACGCAGTATTTT. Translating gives CASSISLRGQGTDTQYF.

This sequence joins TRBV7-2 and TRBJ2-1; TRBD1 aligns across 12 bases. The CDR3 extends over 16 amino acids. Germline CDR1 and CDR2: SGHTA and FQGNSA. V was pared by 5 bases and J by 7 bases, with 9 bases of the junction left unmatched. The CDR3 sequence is CASSTPRDRGRNEQFF. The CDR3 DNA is TGTGCCAGCAGCACTCCCCGGGACAGGGGGCGAAATGAGCAGTTCTTC.

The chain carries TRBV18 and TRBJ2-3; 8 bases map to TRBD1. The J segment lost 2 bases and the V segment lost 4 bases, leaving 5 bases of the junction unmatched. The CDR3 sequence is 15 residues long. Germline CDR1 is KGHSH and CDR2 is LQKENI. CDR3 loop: CASSQGQALTDTQYF. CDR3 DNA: TGTGCCAGCTCACAGGGACAGGCCCTCACAGATACGCAGTATTTT. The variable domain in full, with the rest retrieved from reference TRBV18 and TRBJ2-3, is NAGVMQNPRHLVRRRGQEARLRCSPMKGHSHVYWYRQLPEEGLKFMVYLQKENIIDESGMPKERFSAEFPKEGPSILRIQQVVRGDSAAYFCASSQGQALTDTQYFGPGTRLTVL.

The CDR3, as DNA: TGCGCCAGCAGTTCCCTGGGGCTTTTGGTCCCCTACGAGCAGTACTTC. This codes for CASSSLGLLVPYEQYF. This chain joins TRBV4-1 and TRBJ2-7, with D perhaps matching TRBD1 (5 bases). The CDR3 is 16 amino acids. Germline V gene lookup returns CDR1 MGHRA and CDR2 YSYEKL. V lost 6 bases and J 2 bases, leaving 20 bases between the germline ends.

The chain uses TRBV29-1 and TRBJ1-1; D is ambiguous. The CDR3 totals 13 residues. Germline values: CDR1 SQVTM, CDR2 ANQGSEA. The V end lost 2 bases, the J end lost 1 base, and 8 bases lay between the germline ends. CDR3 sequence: CSVETDKNTEAFF. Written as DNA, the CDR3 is TGCAGCGTTGAAACTGACAAGAACACTGAAGCTTTCTTT.

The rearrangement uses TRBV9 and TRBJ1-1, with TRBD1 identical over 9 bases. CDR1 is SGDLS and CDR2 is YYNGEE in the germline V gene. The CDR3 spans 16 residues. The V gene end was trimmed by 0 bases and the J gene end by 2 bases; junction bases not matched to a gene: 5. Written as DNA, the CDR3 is TGTGCCAGCAGCGTAGCTACGGGACAGGGTAACACTGAAGCTTTCTTT. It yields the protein CASSVATGQGNTEAFF.

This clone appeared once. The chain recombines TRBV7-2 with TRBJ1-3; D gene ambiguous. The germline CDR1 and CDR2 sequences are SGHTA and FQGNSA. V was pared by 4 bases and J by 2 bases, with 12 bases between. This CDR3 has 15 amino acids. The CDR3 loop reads CASSSPGLAGNTIYF. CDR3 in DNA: TGTGCCAGCAGCTCACCTGGACTAGCTGGAAACACCATATATTTT.

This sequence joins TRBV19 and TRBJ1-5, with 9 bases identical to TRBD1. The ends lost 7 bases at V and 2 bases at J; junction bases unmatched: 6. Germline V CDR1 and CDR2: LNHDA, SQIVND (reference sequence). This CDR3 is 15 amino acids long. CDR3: CASNLQGAGNQPQHF. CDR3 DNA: TGTGCCAGTAACCTACAGGGGGCCGGCAATCAGCCCCAGCATTTT.

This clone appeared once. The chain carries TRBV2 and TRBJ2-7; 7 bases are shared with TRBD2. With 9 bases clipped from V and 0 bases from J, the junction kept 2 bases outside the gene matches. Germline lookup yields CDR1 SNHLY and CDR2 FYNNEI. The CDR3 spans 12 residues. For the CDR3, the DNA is TGTGCCAGTCGGGACTACTCCTACGAGCAGTACTTC. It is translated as CASRDYSYEQYF.

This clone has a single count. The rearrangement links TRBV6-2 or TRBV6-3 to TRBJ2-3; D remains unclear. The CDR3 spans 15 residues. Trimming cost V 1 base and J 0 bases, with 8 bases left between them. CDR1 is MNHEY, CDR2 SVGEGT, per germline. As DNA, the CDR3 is TGTGCCAGCAGTTACTTCAGCGCTAGCACAGATACGCAGTATTTT. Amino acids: CASSYFSASTDTQYF.

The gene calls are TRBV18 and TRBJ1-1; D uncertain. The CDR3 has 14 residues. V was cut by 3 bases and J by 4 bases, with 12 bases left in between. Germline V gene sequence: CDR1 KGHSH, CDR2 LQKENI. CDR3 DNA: TGTGCCAGCTCACCCCAATCAGGCCTCACTGAAGCTTTCTTT. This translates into CASSPQSGLTEAFF.

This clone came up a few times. The chain's CDR3 is CASSEALLAGWYF. In nucleotides, the CDR3 is TGTGCCAGCAGTGAAGCGCTGCTAGCGGGGTGGTATTTT. The chain carries TRBV6-1 and TRBJ2-3; 9 bases fit TRBD2. Germline loops: CDR1 MNHNS, CDR2 SASEGT. The V gene end was trimmed by 0 bases and the J gene end by 14 bases; junction bases not matched to a gene: 6. The CDR3 is 13 residues long.

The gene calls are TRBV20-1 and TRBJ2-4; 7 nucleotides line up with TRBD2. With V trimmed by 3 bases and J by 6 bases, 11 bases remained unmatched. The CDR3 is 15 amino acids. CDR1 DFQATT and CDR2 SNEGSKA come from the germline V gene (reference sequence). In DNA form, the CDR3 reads TGCAGTGCTAGTCCTGTCCAGGGAGGGACAAACATTCAGTACTTC. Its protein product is CSASPVQGGTNIQYF.

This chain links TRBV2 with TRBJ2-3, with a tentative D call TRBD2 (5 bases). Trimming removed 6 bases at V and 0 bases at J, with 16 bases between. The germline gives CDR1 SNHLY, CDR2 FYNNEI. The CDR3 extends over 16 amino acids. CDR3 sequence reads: CASRKVPGSSTDTQYF. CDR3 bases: TGTGCCAGCAGGAAGGTCCCGGGGTCTAGCACAGATACGCAGTATTTT. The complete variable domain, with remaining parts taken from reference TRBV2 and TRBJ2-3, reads EPEVTQTPSHQVTQMGQEVILRCVPISNHLYFYWYRQILGQKVEFLVSFYNNEISEKSEIFDDQFSVERPDGSNFTLKIRSTKLEDSAMYFCASRKVPGSSTDTQYFGPGTRLTVL.

The CDR3 DNA follows: TGCAGCGGGCCGGGACTAGGAGGTGAGCAGTTCTTC. It encodes CSGPGLGGEQFF. V gene TRBV29-1 combines with J gene TRBJ2-1; 8 bases agree with TRBD2. Germline lookup yields CDR1 SQVTM and CDR2 ANQGSEA. V was clipped by 7 bases and J by 9 bases; unmatched bases: 8. This CDR3 is 12 amino acids long.

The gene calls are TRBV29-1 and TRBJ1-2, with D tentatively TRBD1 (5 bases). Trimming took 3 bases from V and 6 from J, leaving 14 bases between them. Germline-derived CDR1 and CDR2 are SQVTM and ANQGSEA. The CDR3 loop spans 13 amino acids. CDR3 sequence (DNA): TGCAGCGTTGAGGTCAGGGTTCGAGATGGCTACACCTTC. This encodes CSVEVRVRDGYTF.

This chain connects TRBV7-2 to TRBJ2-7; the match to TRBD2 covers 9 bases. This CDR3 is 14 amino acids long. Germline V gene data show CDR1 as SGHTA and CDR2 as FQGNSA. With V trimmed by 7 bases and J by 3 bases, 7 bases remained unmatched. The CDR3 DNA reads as TGTGCCAGCACCCTACTAGCGGGCCTCTACGAGCAGTACTTC. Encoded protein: CASTLLAGLYEQYF.